Below are 13 T cell receptor beta chains sequenced from a single sample in a study of shared clonotypes between healthy human individuals. Method: immunoSEQ multiplex PCR; TCRdb's copy keeps in-frame clones and lacks some. The sample has 2 million to 2.5 million clones, over 85% seen once. The specimen sequenced was naive CD4+ T cells from PBMCs. Subset meaning: CD45RA+ positively selected. These receptors came from a man aged 18 to 30 in good health. Some clones in this sample may be carry-over from other donors' samples.

The V and J genes are TRBV27 and TRBJ2-3; 9 nucleotides agree with TRBD1. From germline, CDR1 is MNHEY and CDR2 SMNVEV (reference sequence). The CDR3 is 16 amino acids. V was pared by 2 bases and J by 2 bases, with 5 bases of the junction left unmatched. The CDR3 is CASSLRDRGSTDTQYF. The CDR3 DNA reads as TGTGCCAGCAGTTTAAGAGACAGGGGGTCCACAGATACGCAGTATTTT.

On this clone itself: The junction differs from germline at one of its ends, possibly a read error. This chain joins TRBV28 and TRBJ1-4, with 7 bases identical to TRBD1. This CDR3 is 13 amino acids long. Germline V CDR1 and CDR2: MDHEN, SYDVKM. CDR3 residues: CASSLVRGRRETF. For the CDR3, the DNA is TGTGCCAGCAGTTTGGTTAGGGGGCGCCGAGAAACATTT.

The genes are TRBV18 and TRBJ2-5; perhaps TRBD1 as D (5 bases). The CDR3 consists of 14 residues. The ends were cut back, 4 bases at V and 2 bases at J, with 11 bases in the middle. Germline V gene sequence: CDR1 KGHSH, CDR2 LQKENI. This chain's CDR3 is CASSQARVQETQYF. CDR3 bases: TGTGCCAGCTCACAAGCCAGGGTACAAGAGACCCAGTACTTC.

This clone appeared a single time. CDR3 protein: CASSPTVDNEQFF. CDR3 coding DNA: TGTGCCAGCTCACCGACCGTGGACAATGAGCAGTTCTTC. The chain links TRBV18 to TRBJ2-1, with D uncertain. Germline V CDR1 and CDR2: KGHSH, LQKENI. Trimming cost V 3 bases and J 5 bases, with 8 bases left between them. This CDR3 is 13 amino acids long.

The genes are TRBV6-1 and TRBJ2-3; D gene uncertain. The CDR3 is made up of 15 amino acids. Trimming stripped 1 base from V and 0 bases from J, with 8 bases between. CDR1 MNHNS and CDR2 SASEGT come from the germline V gene. DNA of the CDR3: TGTGCCAGCAGTGAAGGGCTGCATAGCACAGATACGCAGTATTTT. Its protein is CASSEGLHSTDTQYF.

The chain employs TRBV4-3 and TRBJ1-2; D perhaps matches TRBD1 (6 bases). Per germline, CDR1 LGHNA and CDR2 YSLEER. V was trimmed by 2 bases and J by 4 bases, leaving 17 bases between them. The CDR3 runs to 16 residues. The CDR3 DNA reads as TGCGCCAGCAGCCAATTCAAGCCCGGGACATCCTATGGCTACACCTTC. This sequence encodes CASSQFKPGTSYGYTF.

The chain employs TRBV28 and TRBJ2-5; 7 nucleotides match TRBD1. The CDR3 has 14 residues. V was clipped by 7 bases and J by 0 bases; unmatched bases: 5. Germline values: CDR1 MDHEN, CDR2 SYDVKM. CDR3 nucleotide sequence: TGTGCCAGCAAGGGGGCGGAGTACCAAGAGACCCAGTACTTC. As protein: CASKGAEYQETQYF.

This chain joins TRBV4-3 and TRBJ2-3; D is tentatively TRBD1 or TRBD2 (5 bases each). The CDR3 has 16 residues. Trimming shortened V by 1 base and J by 2 bases, and 13 bases separated the two germline ends. Germline V gene data show CDR1 as LGHNA and CDR2 as YSLEER. The chain's CDR3 is CASSQGGGTVTDTQYF. CDR3 coding DNA: TGCGCCAGCAGCCAAGGTGGGGGAACGGTCACAGATACGCAGTATTTT.

With regard to this clone: Other DNA sequences in the same sample also yield this CDR3. The CDR3 coding sequence is TGCGCCAGCAGCTTACAAGGACTAGCGTCATACGAGCAGTACTTC. This sequence encodes CASSLQGLASYEQYF. The chain couples TRBV5-1 to TRBJ2-7; 9 bases agree with TRBD2. The CDR3 totals 15 residues. V shed 2 bases and J 4 bases; nucleotides not matched to a gene: 7. In germline, CDR1 is SGHRS, CDR2 YFSETQ.

In this sample, this clone turned up a few times. This sequence joins TRBV2 and TRBJ1-4; no definite D call. The V gene lost 2 bases and the J gene lost 8 bases, with 12 bases spanning the gap. The CDR3 covers 14 residues. CDR1 SNHLY and CDR2 FYNNEI come from the germline V gene. DNA of the CDR3: TGTGCCAGCAGTGAACAGTGGGTCGGGGAAAAACTGTTTTTT. It encodes CASSEQWVGEKLFF.

The genes are TRBV28 and TRBJ1-3; the D gene is possibly TRBD1 (5 bases). The CDR3 has 14 residues. Trimming stripped 6 bases from V and 6 bases from J, with 15 bases between. Germline lookup yields CDR1 MDHEN and CDR2 SYDVKM. CDR3 coding DNA: TGTGCCAGCAGGGGGGGGACGGCGGCAAACACCATATATTTT. Amino acid sequence: CASRGGTAANTIYF.

This chain links TRBV5-1 with TRBJ1-2; no clear D gene. This CDR3 is 11 amino acids long. The V gene lost 3 bases and the J gene lost 0 bases, with 0 bases spanning the gap. Germline CDR1 SGHRS, CDR2 YFSETQ. CDR3 loop: CASSSNYGYTF. In nucleotides, the CDR3 is TGCGCCAGCAGCTCTAACTATGGCTACACCTTC.

The J gene is TRBJ1-4, the V gene TRBV25-1; D might be TRBD1 (5 bases). Germline V gene lookup returns CDR1 MGHDK and CDR2 SYGVNS. Trimming shortened V by 3 bases and J by 3 bases, and 8 bases separated the two germline ends. The CDR3 runs to 14 residues. CDR3 residues: CASSDGAPNEKLFF. The CDR3 bases are TGTGCCAGCAGTGATGGGGCACCTAATGAAAAACTGTTTTTT.